The source of this T cell receptor (beta chain) is a study of beta chain features in type 1 diabetes. Study information: Patients were similar to healthy donors in age and gender (as well as in cell yields). The study's findings and limits: A pattern of fewer insertions and more deletions at VDJ junctions was seen in type 1 diabetes patients. Type 1 diabetes patients showed a moderate but significant shortening of TCRB CDR3s in all four CD4+ subsets.

Germline CDR1 and CDR2: LNHDA and SQIVND (reference sequence). The V and J ends lost 5 bases and 3 bases, in that order; junction bases with no gene match: 7. The CDR3 spans 15 residues. Central memory, naive, regulatory and stem cell-like memory CD4+ cells were sorted by CD45RO/CCR7/CD25/CD127/CD95/CD27. Sorted populations all had greater than 95% purity. On this clone itself: The antigen is unknown.

Reverse transcription of all isolated RNA meant that expressed TCRB transcripts were sequenced. Repertoires were generated with immunoSEQ multiplex PCR, while TCRdb's copy carries only in-frame clones and drops some. This table holds 640,000 or so clones, about 14% found once. Sequencing used naive CD4+ T cells from blood. The TCR originated in a man aged 18 to 29 with type 1 diabetes. The chain joins TRBV19 to TRBJ1-2; TRBD1 agrees at 9 bases. CDR3 region: CASSPWTGDDYGYTF. CDR3 bases: TGTGCCAGTAGTCCATGGACAGGGGACGACTATGGCTACACCTTC.